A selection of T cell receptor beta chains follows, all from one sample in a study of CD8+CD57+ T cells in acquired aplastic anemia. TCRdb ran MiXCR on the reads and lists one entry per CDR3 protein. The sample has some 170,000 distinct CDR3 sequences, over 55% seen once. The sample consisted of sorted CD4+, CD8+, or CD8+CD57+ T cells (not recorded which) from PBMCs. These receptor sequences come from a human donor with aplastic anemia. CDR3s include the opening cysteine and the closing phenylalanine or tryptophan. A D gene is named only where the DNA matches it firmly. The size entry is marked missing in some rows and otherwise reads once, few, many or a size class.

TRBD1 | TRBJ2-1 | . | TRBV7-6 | CASSLAADRASYNEQFF | TGTGCCAGCAGCTTAGCGGCGGACAGGGCCTCCTACAATGAGCAGTTCTTC
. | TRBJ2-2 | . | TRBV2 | CASGLNNFGGELFF | TGTGCCAGCGGCCTCAATAACTTCGGCGGGGAGCTGTTTTTT
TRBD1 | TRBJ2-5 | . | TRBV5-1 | CASSPGVGTGEGQYF | TGCGCCAGCAGCCCGGGGGTTGGGACAGGGGAAGGGCAGTACTTC
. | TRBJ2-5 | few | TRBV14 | CASSPRTDRTQYF | TGTGCCAGCAGCCCCCGGACAGACCGGACCCAGTACTTC
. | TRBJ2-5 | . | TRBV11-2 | CASSPQRGAQYF | TGTGCCAGCAGCCCCCAACGCGGGGCCCAGTACTTC
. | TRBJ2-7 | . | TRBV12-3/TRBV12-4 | CASSPGFSSYEQYF | TGTGCCAGCAGTCCAGGGTTCAGCTCCTACGAGCAGTACTTC
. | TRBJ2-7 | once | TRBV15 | CATRGRDSAYNEQYF | TGTGCCACCCGAGGCCGGGACTCAGCTTATAACGAGCAGTACTTC
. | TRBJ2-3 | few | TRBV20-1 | CSGIERTDTQYF | TGCAGTGGGATTGAGCGCACAGATACGCAGTATTTT
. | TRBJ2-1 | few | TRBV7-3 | CASSLTIADYLFNEQFF | TGTGCCAGCAGCTTAACAATAGCGGACTATTTGTTCAATGAGCAGTTCTTC
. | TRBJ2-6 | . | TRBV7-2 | CASSLGGDSGANVLTF | TGTGCCAGCAGCTTAGGAGGGGACTCTGGGGCCAACGTCCTGACTTTC
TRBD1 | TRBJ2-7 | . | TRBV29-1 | CSVEPGTGAPYEQYF | TGCAGCGTTGAACCCGGGACAGGGGCCCCCTACGAGCAGTACTTC
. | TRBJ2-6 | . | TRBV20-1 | CSARVLANVLTF | TGCAGTGCACGGGTGTTAGCCAACGTCCTGACTTTC
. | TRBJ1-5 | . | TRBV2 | CASSPTNSNQPQHF | TGTGCCAGCAGTCCGACGAATAGCAATCAGCCCCAGCATTTT
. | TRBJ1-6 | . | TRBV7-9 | CASSLEGSNSPLHF | TGTGCCAGCAGCTTAGAGGGGTCGAATTCACCCCTCCACTTT
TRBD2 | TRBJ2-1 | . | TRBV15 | CATSRDGFSGGANEQFF | TGTGCCACCAGCAGAGATGGGTTTAGCGGGGGGGCCAATGAGCAGTTCTTC
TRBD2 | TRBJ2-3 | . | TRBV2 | CASNTGLDNTDTQYF | TGTGCCAGCAACACGGGACTAGACAACACAGATACGCAGTATTTT
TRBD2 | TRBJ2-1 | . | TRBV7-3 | CASSLGLARYNEQFF | TGTGCCAGCAGCCTCGGACTAGCGCGGTACAATGAGCAGTTCTTC
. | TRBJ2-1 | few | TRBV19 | CASSNQGWYNEQFF | TGTGCCAGTAGTAACCAGGGTTGGTACAATGAGCAGTTCTTC
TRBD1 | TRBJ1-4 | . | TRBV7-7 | CASSPQGTEKLFF | TGTGCTAGCAGCCCACAGGGGACTGAAAAACTGTTTTTT
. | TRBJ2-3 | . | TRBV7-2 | CASSPGLTDTQYF | TGTGCCAGCAGCCCCGGACTCACAGATACGCAGTATTTT
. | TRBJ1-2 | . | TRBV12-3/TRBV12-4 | CASSSPLGGNGYTF | TGTGCCAGCAGCTCCCCCTTGGGGGGCAATGGCTACACCTTC
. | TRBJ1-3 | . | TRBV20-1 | CSASPRGIGGNTIYF | TGCAGTGCTAGCCCTCGTGGGATTGGTGGAAACACCATATATTTT
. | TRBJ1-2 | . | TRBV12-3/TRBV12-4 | CASSLALQGDGYTF | TGTGCCAGCAGTTTAGCGCTACAGGGCGATGGCTACACCTTC
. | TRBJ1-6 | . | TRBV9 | CASSVSRGGSEMGNSPLHF | TGTGCCAGCAGCGTTTCGAGAGGGGGTTCTGAGATGGGGAATTCACCCCTCCACTTT
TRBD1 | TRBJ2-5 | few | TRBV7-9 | CASSRQGAHQETQYF | TGTGCCAGCAGTAGACAGGGGGCGCACCAAGAGACCCAGTACTTC
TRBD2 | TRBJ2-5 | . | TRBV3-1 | CASSQPGVAGQETQYF | TGTGCCAGCAGCCAGCCCGGGGTAGCGGGGCAAGAGACCCAGTACTTC
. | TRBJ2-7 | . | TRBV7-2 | CASSLRGASYEQYF | TGTGCCAGCAGCTTACGGGGAGCGTCTTACGAGCAGTACTTC
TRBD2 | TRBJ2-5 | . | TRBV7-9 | CASSQGTSGSQQETQYF | TGTGCCAGCAGCCAAGGGACTAGCGGGAGTCAGCAAGAGACCCAGTACTTC
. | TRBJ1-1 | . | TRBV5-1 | CASSLEVDTEAFF | TGCGCCAGCAGCTTGGAAGTTGACACTGAAGCTTTCTTT
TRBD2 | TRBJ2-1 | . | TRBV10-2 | CATSGGSARFF | TGCGCCACCAGTGGCGGGAGTGCTCGGTTCTTC
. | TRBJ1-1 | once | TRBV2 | CASPTMNTEAFF | TGTGCCAGCCCTACTATGAACACTGAAGCTTTCTTT
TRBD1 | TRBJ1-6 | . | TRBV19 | CASISGGLNSPLHF | TGTGCCAGTATCTCAGGGGGCCTCAATTCACCCCTCCACTTT
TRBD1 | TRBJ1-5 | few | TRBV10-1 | CASRGDRVEQPQHF | TGCGCCAGCAGGGGGGACAGGGTGGAGCAGCCCCAGCATTTT
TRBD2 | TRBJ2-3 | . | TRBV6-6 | CASGGLAGETDTQYF | TGTGCCAGCGGAGGACTAGCGGGAGAAACAGATACGCAGTATTTT
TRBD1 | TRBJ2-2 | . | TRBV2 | CASKRQGVHEQFF | TGTGCCAGCAAGCGACAGGGGGTCCATGAGCAGTTTTTT
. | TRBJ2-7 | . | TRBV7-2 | CASSLREGARNYEQYF | TGTGCCAGCAGCTTGAGGGAGGGGGCTCGGAACTACGAGCAGTACTTC
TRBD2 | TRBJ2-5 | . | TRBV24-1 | CATSDPTSGIGETQYF | TGTGCCACCAGTGATCCTACTAGCGGGATCGGAGAGACCCAGTACTTC
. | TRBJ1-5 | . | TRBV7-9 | CASSLGFDQPQHF | TGTGCCAGCAGCCTAGGGTTTGATCAGCCCCAGCATTTT
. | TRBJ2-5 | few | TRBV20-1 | CSARLSSGETQYF | TGCAGTGCTAGGCTGTCTAGTGGAGAGACCCAGTACTTC
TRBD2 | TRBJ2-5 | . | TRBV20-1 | CSAGGLNQETQYF | TGCAGTGCTGGGGGACTAAACCAAGAGACCCAGTACTTC
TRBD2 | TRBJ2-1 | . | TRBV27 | CASSFGTSGYNEQFF | TGTGCCAGCAGTTTCGGGACTAGCGGCTACAATGAGCAGTTCTTC
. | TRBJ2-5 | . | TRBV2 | CASKSQGLPQETQYF | TGTGCCAGCAAGTCCCAGGGGCTTCCACAAGAGACCCAGTACTTC
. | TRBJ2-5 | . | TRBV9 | CASSKDSQETQYF | TGTGCCAGCAGTAAGGACAGCCAAGAGACCCAGTACTTC